Listed here are 32 T cell receptor beta chains from one sample, sequenced in a study of radiation and T cells in renal cell carcinoma. Time point here: blood 2 weeks post-SBRT. The treatment denotes: 15 Gy SBRT to primary tumor, nephrectomy 4 weeks later. The repertoire was sequenced with immunoSEQ multiplex PCR; TCRdb's copy has only in-frame clones and lacks some. The data show 150,000 to 190,000 clones, about nine tenths seen once. This specimen was blood, taken from a patient whose treatment included radiotherapy and nephrectomy. The receptor source for this set is a woman between 50 and 59 years old with renal cell carcinoma.

In its sample, this clone was seen once. V usage is TRBV2 and J usage is TRBJ2-4, with 7 bases lining up with TRBD1. Trimming removed 9 bases from V and 0 bases from J; junction bases left unmatched: 8. Germline V gene lookup returns CDR1 SNHLY and CDR2 FYNNEI. This CDR3 spans 15 amino acids. The CDR3 is CARSSGQLAKNIQYF. CDR3 DNA: TGTGCCAGATCCTCGGGACAGCTAGCCAAAAACATTCAGTACTTC.

This rearrangement joins TRBV7-9 to TRBJ1-2, with 10 bases identical to TRBD1. There are 13 residues in the CDR3. Germline V gene lookup returns CDR1 SEHNR and CDR2 FQNEAQ (reference sequence). J was trimmed by 5 bases and V by 5 bases; bases with no gene match: 2. This chain's CDR3 is CASSPDRGYGYTF. In DNA, the CDR3 is TGTGCCAGCAGCCCGGACAGGGGGTATGGCTACACCTTC.

The table lists this clone with a count of one. This chain uses TRBV6-5 with TRBJ2-3, with TRBD2 as a possible D gene (6 bases). Deletions cut 2 bases from V and 6 bases from J, with 12 bases between. The CDR3 is 14 amino acids. Per germline, CDR1 MNHEY and CDR2 SVGAGI. This chain's CDR3 is CASSYRGAGDTQYF. CDR3 DNA sequence: TGTGCCAGCAGTTACAGAGGGGCGGGGGATACGCAGTATTTT.

The J gene is TRBJ1-2, the V gene TRBV7-9; 8 nucleotides align to TRBD1. Germline trimming cut 5 bases from V and 6 bases from J; bases unmatched to any gene: 8. The CDR3 extends over 14 amino acids. Germline V CDR1 and CDR2: SEHNR, FQNEAQ (reference sequence). CDR3 amino acids: CASSPRQGINGYTF. As DNA, the CDR3 is TGTGCCAGCAGCCCCCGACAGGGGATTAATGGCTACACCTTC.

The V call is TRBV2, the J call TRBJ2-7, with a possible D match to TRBD2 (5 bases). CDR1 and CDR2 (germline): SNHLY, FYNNEI. The germline V and J ends were trimmed by 8 bases and 7 bases, with 15 bases remaining between them. The CDR3 consists of 12 residues. The CDR3 DNA sequence: TGTGCCAGCCGGGATGTTCTCTGGGAGCAGTACTTC. Its protein product is CASRDVLWEQYF.

This clone came up once. The chain combines TRBV19 with TRBJ2-6, with TRBD1 identical over 7 bases. This CDR3 spans 17 amino acids. The V gene end was trimmed by 5 bases and the J gene end by 3 bases; junction bases not matched to a gene: 10. The germline CDR1 and CDR2 sequences are LNHDA and SQIVND (reference sequence). In DNA form, the CDR3 reads TGTGCCAGTAGTCCGACCCGACAGGGAAGTGGGGCCAACGTCCTGACTTTC. Translation gives CASSPTRQGSGANVLTF.

The V call is TRBV5-6, the J call TRBJ2-3; 9 bases are a match to TRBD1. This CDR3 spans 16 amino acids. The germline V gene has CDR1 SGHDT and CDR2 YYEEEE. J was trimmed by 0 bases and V by 4 bases; bases with no gene match: 6. The CDR3 DNA reads as TGTGCCAGCAGCACATGGACAGGGGATAGCACAGATACGCAGTATTTT. Translating it yields CASSTWTGDSTDTQYF.

The V call is TRBV13, the J call TRBJ2-6, with TRBD1 identical over 7 bases. Germline assignment: CDR1 PRHDT and CDR2 FYEKMQ (reference sequence). The CDR3 covers 19 residues. With 0 bases clipped from V and 0 bases from J, the junction kept 8 bases outside the gene matches. CDR3 DNA: TGTGCCAGCAGCTTAGGGACAGGGTTTCCCTTCTCTGGGGCCAACGTCCTGACTTTC. This translates into CASSLGTGFPFSGANVLTF.

The V gene is TRBV25-1, the J gene TRBJ1-1; D is possibly TRBD1 (6 bases). CDR3 size: 16 residues. CDR1 is MGHDK and CDR2 is SYGVNS in the germline V gene. Trimming shortened V by 5 bases and J by 1 base, and 17 bases separated the two germline ends. The CDR3 loop reads CASSPSLGGANTEAFF. CDR3 coding DNA: TGTGCCAGCAGTCCCTCGTTAGGGGGAGCGAACACTGAAGCTTTCTTT.

The chain has TRBV4-3 and TRBJ2-1, with 8 bases fitting TRBD1. V lost 2 bases, J lost 9 bases, and 12 bases stayed unmatched. The CDR3 is made up of 16 amino acids. Germline CDR1 is LGHNA and CDR2 is YSLEER. The CDR3 nucleotides read TGCGCCAGCAGCCAAACTCCCTGGACAGGGCCGAGTGAGCAGTTCTTC. It specifies CASSQTPWTGPSEQFF.

This clone was found a few times. Other DNA sequences in the same sample also yield this CDR3. The chain links TRBV15 to TRBJ2-7; 7 bases are shared with TRBD1. The CDR3 covers 14 residues. V was clipped by 1 base and J by 0 bases; unmatched bases: 0. Germline CDR1 is LNHNV and CDR2 is YYDKDF (reference sequence). CDR3 coding DNA: TGTGCCACCAGCAGAGGGGACAGCTCCTACGAGCAGTACTTC. This codes for CATSRGDSSYEQYF.

The chain joins TRBV7-3 to TRBJ1-4; D unresolved. In germline, CDR1 is SGHTA, CDR2 FQGTGA. The CDR3 runs 15 residues. V dropped 2 bases and J dropped 0 bases, with 7 bases sitting between them. CDR3 region: CASSLQIATNEKLFF. In nucleotides, the CDR3 is TGTGCCAGCAGCTTACAGATTGCAACTAATGAAAAACTGTTTTTT. Looking up the rest from reference TRBV7-3 and TRBJ1-4 gives the full variable domain: GAGVSQTPSNKVTEKGKYVELRCDPISGHTALYWYRQSLGQGPEFLIYFQGTGAADDSGLPNDRFFAVRPEGSVSTLKIQRTERGDSAVYLCASSLQIATNEKLFFGSGTQLSVL.

The rearrangement links TRBV5-1 to TRBJ1-2; unclear D gene. Germline V gives CDR1 SGHRS, CDR2 YFSETQ. The CDR3 length is 14 residues. V lost 1 base and J 5 bases, leaving 12 bases between the germline ends. The chain's CDR3 is CASSLQDGLYGYTF. DNA for the CDR3: TGCGCCAGCAGCTTGCAGGACGGATTATATGGCTACACCTTC. Together with reference TRBV5-1 and TRBJ1-2, the CDR3 gives the full variable domain: KAGVTQTPRYLIKTRGQQVTLSCSPISGHRSVSWYQQTPGQGLQFLFEYFSETQRNKGNFPGRFSGRQFSNSRSEMNVSTLELGDSALYLCASSLQDGLYGYTFGSGTRLTVV.

The genes are TRBV18 and TRBJ2-5, with 7 bases that match TRBD2. The ends lost 5 bases at V and 4 bases at J; junction bases unmatched: 13. This CDR3 is 16 amino acids long. From germline, CDR1 is KGHSH and CDR2 LQKENI. In DNA, the CDR3 is TGTGCCAGCTCATCTCGTAGCGGGCCAGGTCGAGAGACCCAGTACTTC. Its translation: CASSSRSGPGRETQYF.

This clone appeared a single time. V usage is TRBV19 and J usage is TRBJ2-3; a possible D gene is TRBD2 (6 bases). Trimming took off 6 bases at V and 6 bases at J, with 19 bases between the two ends. The germline V gene has CDR1 LNHDA and CDR2 SQIVND (reference sequence). This CDR3 has 15 residues. The CDR3 reads CASSLSLGGVDTQYF. For the CDR3, the DNA is TGTGCCAGTAGCCTTTCATTGGGGGGTGTGGATACGCAGTATTTT.

This clone came up once. The chain links TRBV4-3 to TRBJ2-7; D perhaps matches TRBD1 (5 bases). The CDR3 is 14 amino acids. Germline V gene sequence: CDR1 LGHNA, CDR2 YSLEER. V was pared by 1 base and J by 9 bases, with 16 bases between. The CDR3 here is CASSQAGTSQGQYF. CDR3 nucleotide sequence: TGCGCCAGCAGCCAAGCGGGTACTTCGCAGGGGCAGTACTTC.

This chain joins TRBV4-1 and TRBJ2-1, with 7 positions matching TRBD2. Germline assignment: CDR1 MGHRA and CDR2 YSYEKL. The ends lost 2 bases at V and 8 bases at J; junction bases unmatched: 6. The CDR3 runs 14 residues. CDR3: CASSQPKTSDEQFF. The DNA of the CDR3 is TGCGCCAGCAGCCAACCTAAAACTAGCGATGAGCAGTTCTTC.

This clone was seen a single time. The rearrangement joins TRBV5-1 to TRBJ2-3; D gene ambiguous. With 0 bases removed from V and 2 bases from J, the gap between germline ends came to 13 bases. The CDR3 sequence is 16 residues long. Germline values: CDR1 SGHRS, CDR2 YFSETQ. The CDR3 sequence: CASSLEGLTNTDTQYF. CDR3 nucleotides: TGCGCCAGCAGCTTGGAAGGCCTCACCAACACAGATACGCAGTATTTT.

The J gene is TRBJ2-3, the V gene TRBV9; 16 bases map to TRBD2. V was clipped by 3 bases and J by 2 bases; unmatched bases: 3. Germline lookup yields CDR1 SGDLS and CDR2 YYNGEE. The CDR3 spans 17 residues. In DNA, the CDR3 is TGTGCCAGCAGCGAGGGACTAGCGGGGGGGGACACAGATACGCAGTATTTT. As protein: CASSEGLAGGDTDTQYF.

This rearrangement joins TRBV18 to TRBJ2-7; D is undetermined. This CDR3 comprises 13 residues. Germline V CDR1 and CDR2: KGHSH, LQKENI. V was clipped by 6 bases and J by 7 bases, with 16 bases between them. The CDR3 DNA follows: TGTGCCAGCTCCCCCGCAACGTCCTCGGAGCAGTACTTC. This translates into CASSPATSSEQYF.

The J gene is TRBJ2-2, the V gene TRBV5-1; D gene unclear. This CDR3 region has 16 residues. Germline values: CDR1 SGHRS, CDR2 YFSETQ. V gave up 1 base and J gave up 7 bases, with 17 bases separating them. For the CDR3, the DNA is TGCGCCAGCAGCTTGACAGCAGACCCCGGTGGCGGGGAGCTGTTTTTT. This codes for CASSLTADPGGGELFF.

Only one count was recorded for this clone. The sample has other DNA sequences that encode this CDR3 too. J is TRBJ1-5 and V is TRBV10-3; no clear D gene. Germline V gives CDR1 ENHRY, CDR2 SYGVKD. The CDR3 runs 12 residues. The V end lost 4 bases, the J end lost 1 base, and 2 bases lay between the germline ends. The CDR3 coding sequence is TGTGCCATCAGTGTCAGCAATCAGCCCCAGCATTTT. Its protein is CAISVSNQPQHF.

This chain connects TRBV25-1 to TRBJ1-2; a possible D gene is TRBD1 (6 bases). With 3 bases removed from V and 2 bases from J, the gap between germline ends came to 16 bases. Germline V gene lookup returns CDR1 MGHDK and CDR2 SYGVNS. The CDR3 has 16 amino acids. This CDR3 reads CASSEGGVEENYGYTF. DNA of the CDR3: TGTGCCAGCAGTGAGGGGGGCGTGGAGGAGAACTATGGCTACACCTTC.

The rearrangement joins TRBV19 to TRBJ2-7; TRBD1 matches at 9 bases. There are 15 residues in the CDR3. In germline, CDR1 is LNHDA, CDR2 SQIVND (reference sequence). Losses at the gene ends were 3 bases for V and 5 bases for J; bases not matched to a gene: 8. CDR3 residues: CASSMTGTGLDEQYF. CDR3 DNA sequence: TGTGCCAGTAGTATGACCGGGACAGGGCTCGACGAGCAGTACTTC.

This sequence joins TRBV19 and TRBJ1-5; D is perhaps TRBD1 (5 bases). Trimming removed 5 bases at V and 3 bases at J, with 11 bases between. Germline values: CDR1 LNHDA, CDR2 SQIVND (reference sequence). This CDR3 region has 14 residues. CDR3 loop: CASSSGPLNQPQHF. The CDR3 bases are TGTGCCAGTAGTTCGGGACCGCTCAATCAGCCCCAGCATTTT.

CDR3 loop: CASSPGGWGTYEQYF. The CDR3 DNA is TGTGCCAGCAGCCCCGGGGGCTGGGGTACCTACGAGCAGTACTTC. The chain links TRBV6-5 to TRBJ2-7; D is possibly TRBD1 or TRBD2 (6 bases each). Deletions cut 6 bases from V and 2 bases from J, with 17 bases between. Germline CDR1 is MNHEY and CDR2 is SVGAGI. The CDR3 length is 15 residues.

The chain recombines TRBV6-5 with TRBJ1-2; D remains ambiguous. The germline V gene encodes CDR1 MNHEY and CDR2 SVGAGI. The CDR3 is 12 residues long. Deletions cut 2 bases from V and 8 bases from J, with 9 bases between. This chain's CDR3 is CASSYRTGGYTF. CDR3 bases: TGTGCCAGCAGTTACAGAACTGGGGGCTACACCTTC.

The rearrangement links TRBV15 to TRBJ2-5; 9 bases map to TRBD1. The CDR3 extends over 14 amino acids. The ends lost 3 bases at V and 2 bases at J; junction bases unmatched: 1. The V gene's germline CDR1 is LNHNV and CDR2 YYDKDF (reference sequence). The CDR3 coding sequence is TGTGCCACCAGCAGCGACAGGGGGCAAGAGACCCAGTACTTC. Translating it yields CATSSDRGQETQYF.

The V and J genes are TRBV18 and TRBJ2-7; no definite D call. V lost 1 base and J lost 4, with 11 bases in between. Per germline, CDR1 KGHSH and CDR2 LQKENI. This CDR3 spans 14 amino acids. DNA for the CDR3: TGTGCCAGCTCACCACTGCTTGACCAATACGAGCAGTACTTC. Its translation: CASSPLLDQYEQYF.

The rearrangement links TRBV7-2 to TRBJ2-5; D is ambiguous. CDR1 is SGHTA, CDR2 FQGNSA, per germline. With 3 bases removed from V and 1 base from J, the gap between germline ends came to 6 bases. The CDR3 is made up of 13 amino acids. Written as DNA, the CDR3 is TGTGCCAGCAGCTTCAGTCTCCAAGAGACCCAGTACTTC. Its protein is CASSFSLQETQYF.

The genes are TRBV5-6 and TRBJ2-2, with no clear D. Germline-derived CDR1 and CDR2 are SGHDT and YYEEEE. The CDR3 has 14 amino acids. V lost 4 bases to trimming and J lost 3 bases, with 10 bases between them. The CDR3 DNA reads TGTGCCAGCAGCCCATACAGTTACACCGGGGAGCTGTTTTTT. This translates into CASSPYSYTGELFF.

The CDR3 coding sequence is TGTGCCAGCAGTGAGGGAACGATCTCCTATAATTCACCCCTCCACTTT. Translated, it gives CASSEGTISYNSPLHF. This rearrangement joins TRBV2 to TRBJ1-6, with unresolved D. Germline CDR1 is SNHLY and CDR2 is FYNNEI. The V end lost 3 bases, the J end lost 0 bases, and 9 bases lay between the germline ends. This CDR3 has 16 residues. Based on the CDR3 plus reference TRBV2 and TRBJ1-6, the full variable domain is EPEVTQTPSHQVTQMGQEVILRCVPISNHLYFYWYRQILGQKVEFLVSFYNNEISEKSEIFDDQFSVERPDGSNFTLKIRSTKLEDSAMYFCASSEGTISYNSPLHFGNGTRLTVT.